A selection of T cell receptor beta chains follows, all from one sample in a study of CD8+ T cells in alopecia areata. Profiling relied on immunoSEQ multiplex PCR, and the TCRdb table lists in-frame clones only, not all of them. The table includes 150,000 to 200,000 clones, around 50% detected once. Sample: CD4+ T cells sorted from blood, taken at week 0. All receptors derive from a human donor with alopecia areata. CDR3s include the opening cysteine and the closing phenylalanine or tryptophan. The order of the fields is CDR3 protein, J gene, V gene.

CDR3: CAWSGTGGETQYF
J: TRBJ2-5
V: TRBV30

CDR3: CAWSEDFLEAFF
J: TRBJ1-1
V: TRBV30

CDR3: CASRRGPNTGELFF
J: TRBJ2-2
V: TRBV2

CDR3: CASSRDGGLEKLFF
J: TRBJ1-4
V: TRBV2

CDR3: CSVGEDEQYF
J: TRBJ2-7
V: TRBV29-1

CDR3: CASSPSGSNQPQHF
J: TRBJ1-5
V: TRBV25-1

CDR3: CASSLAVSEQFF
J: TRBJ2-1
V: TRBV5-1

CDR3: CASSPRDRVGNTDTQYF
J: TRBJ2-3
V: TRBV18

CDR3: CACHPGGYTF
J: TRBJ1-2
V: TRBV30

CDR3: CASSVGGSYEQYF
J: TRBJ2-7
V: TRBV9

CDR3: CATRGTGIAGELFF
J: TRBJ2-2
V: TRBV19

CDR3: CATSRELEYEQYF
J: TRBJ2-7
V: TRBV15

CDR3: CARDAQTTTDTQYF
J: TRBJ2-3
V: TRBV30

CDR3: CASSQDRALGEQFF
J: TRBJ2-1
V: TRBV4-1

CDR3: CASSAGTSGGFRDTQYF
J: TRBJ2-3
V: TRBV5-1

CDR3: CAISESLIMKGDPYNEQFF
J: TRBJ2-1
V: TRBV10-3

CDR3: CASTGQGGYEQYF
J: TRBJ2-7
V: TRBV18

CDR3: CSGGGNEQFF
J: TRBJ2-1
V: TRBV29-1

CDR3: CSVEKGPGAADTQYF
J: TRBJ2-3
V: TRBV29-1

CDR3: CASGFRPDGDTEAFF
J: TRBJ1-1
V: TRBV12-5

CDR3: CSVAYRGTDTQYF
J: TRBJ2-3
V: TRBV29-1

CDR3: CASSGTLQETQYF
J: TRBJ2-5
V: TRBV5-4

CDR3: CATLLDGPQPQHF
J: TRBJ1-5
V: TRBV25-1

CDR3: CASSDTGAVQPQHF
J: TRBJ1-5
V: TRBV18

CDR3: CASARSEFYGYTF
J: TRBJ1-2
V: TRBV7-2

CDR3: CASSLPGAPTDTQYF
J: TRBJ2-3
V: TRBV7-2

CDR3: CASSTGRRGDTQYF
J: TRBJ2-3
V: TRBV9

CDR3: CAWSSGFVYEQYF
J: TRBJ2-7
V: TRBV30

CDR3: CSVEGQLKLEAFF
J: TRBJ1-1
V: TRBV29-1

CDR3: CASSVATQETQYF
J: TRBJ2-5
V: TRBV9